The rows below give T cell receptor beta chains drawn from one sample of a study of shared clonotypes between healthy human individuals. The data were produced by immunoSEQ multiplex PCR, yet TCRdb's version contains in-frame clones alone and is incomplete. The sample yields some 2,500,000 clones, under 95% seen once. The sample consisted of naive CD4+ T cells from PBMCs. Receptors were obtained from a man aged 18 to 35 in good health. Some clones in this sample may be carry-over from other donors' samples. The CDR3 runs from the conserved cysteine through the conserved F or W. Each record gives: D gene, V gene, clone size, J gene, CDR3 DNA, CDR3 protein. D genes are given only for firm matches. Where a row states a size, it is once, few, many or the class of an expanded clone; other rows omit it.

.	TRBV10-3	.	TRBJ2-5	TGTGCCATCGGAGCACAGCAAGAGACCCAGTACTTC	CAIGAQQETQYF
.	TRBV5-4	.	TRBJ2-6	TGTGCCAGCAGCTTTCGTCTCTCTGGGGCCAACGTCCTGACTTTC	CASSFRLSGANVLTF
TRBD1	TRBV9	.	TRBJ2-5	TGTGCCAGCACCGCGACAGGGGGCTTTGGAGAGACCCAGTACTTC	CASTATGGFGETQYF
.	TRBV15	.	TRBJ2-3	TGTGCCACCAGCAGAGGGGAGAGCACAGATACGCAGTATTTT	CATSRGESTDTQYF
TRBD1	TRBV19	.	TRBJ1-1	TGTGCCAGTAGTACAGGGGGCTTGACTGAAGCTTTCTTT	CASSTGGLTEAFF
TRBD2	TRBV5-1	.	TRBJ2-5	TGCGCCAGCACTACTAATAGCGGGAGATGGGAGACCCAGTACTTC	CASTTNSGRWETQYF
.	TRBV28	.	TRBJ1-4	TGTGCCAGCAGTGCGGGGGGCGCGGGCGAAAAACTGTTTTTT	CASSAGGAGEKLFF
.	TRBV28	.	TRBJ2-7	TGTGCCAGCAGTTTCCCGGGGTTTGGGTACGAGCAGTACTTC	CASSFPGFGYEQYF
.	TRBV2	few	TRBJ2-1	TGTGCCAGCGGATGGGAGCAGTTCTTC	CASGWEQFF
TRBD1	TRBV7-9	.	TRBJ2-7	TGTGCCAGCAGCTTGACAGGGGGAACATTCTACGAGCAGTACTTC	CASSLTGGTFYEQYF
.	TRBV1	.	TRBJ2-7	TGCACCAGCAGCCAAGAAAACGGGACTAGCGGGAGACTCTACGAGCAGTACTTC	CTSSQENGTSGRLYEQYF
.	TRBV28	.	TRBJ1-5	TGTGCCACCCTGGGGGGGGCTGAAGGCAATCAGCCCCAGCATTTT	CATLGGAEGNQPQHF
.	TRBV6-5	few	TRBJ1-5	TGTGCCAGCAGTTACTCGAGATCCAATCAGCCCCAGCATTTT	CASSYSRSNQPQHF
.	TRBV19	.	TRBJ1-5	TGTGCCAGTCGGCCAACCGGGACGGCGAATCAGCCCCAGCATTTT	CASRPTGTANQPQHF
.	TRBV6-5	.	TRBJ2-1	TGTGCCACCAGGAGGGGCCCGAGCTCCTACAATGAGCAGTTCTTC	CATRRGPSSYNEQFF
.	TRBV7-9	.	TRBJ1-6	TGTGCCAGCAGCTCAGTGGCAGCGGTATATTCACCCCTCCACTTT	CASSSVAAVYSPLHF
.	TRBV10-1	.	TRBJ2-7	TGCGCCAGCAGTGAGGCGGGACGAGCCTACGAGCAGTACTTC	CASSEAGRAYEQYF
TRBD1	TRBV7-3	.	TRBJ1-1	TGTGCCAGCAGCGCACAGGACAGGGGCACGTACACTGAAGCTTTCTTT	CASSAQDRGTYTEAFF
TRBD2	TRBV5-4	.	TRBJ2-1	TGTGCCAGCAGCCCGCAACTAGCGGGATCCTACAATGAGCAGTTCTTC	CASSPQLAGSYNEQFF
.	TRBV29-1	.	TRBJ2-5	TGCAGCGCCACGACAGGAGGGGAGACCCAGTACTTC	CSATTGGETQYF
TRBD1	TRBV7-9	.	TRBJ1-4	TGTGCCAGCAGCTTCTCGGGACAGGTTAATGAAAAACTGTTTTTT	CASSFSGQVNEKLFF
.	TRBV28	.	TRBJ1-5	TGTGCCAGCTTCCGTGGGGGGAGCAATCAGCCCCAGCATTTT	CASFRGGSNQPQHF
TRBD1	TRBV7-2	.	TRBJ2-7	TGTGCCAGCACCGGACAGGTTCTCTACGAGCAGTACTTC	CASTGQVLYEQYF
.	TRBV6-5	.	TRBJ2-7	TGTGCCAGCAGTTACGACAGAAACTACGAGCAGTACTTC	CASSYDRNYEQYF
.	TRBV10-1	few	TRBJ1-1	TGCGCCAGCAGTGGAGCAACCGGGAACACTGAAGCTTTCTTT	CASSGATGNTEAFF
.	TRBV29-1	.	TRBJ1-2	TGCAGTGGGCGGGAGGCCCTTAACTATGGCTACACCTTC	CSGREALNYGYTF
.	TRBV18	.	TRBJ2-7	TGTGCCAGCTCACCCTCAGGCAGCTCCTACGAGCAGTACTTC	CASSPSGSSYEQYF
.	TRBV21-1	.	TRBJ1-2	TGTGCAGGCGGCGGCCGGAACTATGGCTACACCTTC	CAGGGRNYGYTF
TRBD2	TRBV4-1	.	TRBJ2-1	TGCGCCAGCAGCCGAGGACTAGCGGGAGGGTCCTTCTACTACAATGAGCAGTTCTTC	CASSRGLAGGSFYYNEQFF
.	TRBV5-5	.	TRBJ2-5	TGTGCCAGCAGCTCCTTTGGGGCACAGGAGACCCAGTACTTC	CASSSFGAQETQYF
.	TRBV2	.	TRBJ2-7	TGTGCCAGTCGTCGGCGGGTCGGGGCCTACGAGCAGTACTTC	CASRRRVGAYEQYF
.	TRBV11-2	.	TRBJ1-4	TGTGCCAGCAGCCACACGACCCCCGATGAAAAACTGTTTTTT	CASSHTTPDEKLFF
TRBD2	TRBV5-4	.	TRBJ2-5	TGTGCCAGCAGCTTAGGGCTAGCGGGTGCTCAAGAGACCCAGTACTTC	CASSLGLAGAQETQYF
.	TRBV2	.	TRBJ2-5	TGTGCCAGCAGTGGGCTCTCCGGCGGGACCGAGACCCAGTACTTC	CASSGLSGGTETQYF
.	TRBV11-2	.	TRBJ1-2	TGTGCCAGCAGCTTCAACAGAGATGGCTACACCTTC	CASSFNRDGYTF
TRBD1	TRBV30	few	TRBJ1-5	TGTGCCTGGAGTTCGACAGGGGGCAATCAGCCCCAGCATTTT	CAWSSTGGNQPQHF
.	TRBV10-3	.	TRBJ2-7	TGTGCCATCAGGAGAGCGGACTCCTACGAGCAGTACTTC	CAIRRADSYEQYF
.	TRBV18	.	TRBJ1-4	TGTGCCAGCTCACCCCGACCCGACAGTTTACGACTGTTTTTT	CASSPRPDSLRLFF
TRBD2	TRBV7-9	once	TRBJ2-1	TGTGCCAGCAGCTTTACGACTAGCGGAGGCTCCTACAATGAGCAGTTCTTC	CASSFTTSGGSYNEQFF
TRBD1	TRBV9	.	TRBJ1-3	TGTGCCAGCAGCTCCCGAACAGGGGGCGGTGGAAACACCATATATTTT	CASSSRTGGGGNTIYF
.	TRBV6-5	.	TRBJ2-5	TGTGCCACCCGCGGGACAGACCAAGAGACCCAGTACTTC	CATRGTDQETQYF
.	TRBV10-3	.	TRBJ1-3	TGTGCCATCAGGGCAGGGTACTCTGGAAACACCATATATTTT	CAIRAGYSGNTIYF
.	TRBV28	.	TRBJ2-7	TGTGCCGCGGCGGCGCCAGCCTACGAGCAGTACTTC	CAAAAPAYEQYF
.	TRBV9	.	TRBJ2-5	TGTGCCAGCAGCGTAGAGGGTGCGGGGAGTGGAGAGACCCAGTACTTC	CASSVEGAGSGETQYF
.	TRBV28	.	TRBJ2-6	TGTGCCAGCAGTAGCGCGAGCTTGACACAAAGTCGGGCCAACGTCCTGACTTTC	CASSSASLTQSRANVLTF
.	TRBV11-2	.	TRBJ2-7	TGTGCCAGCAGCCAGATATGGGACTTCTCCTACGAGCAGTACTTC	CASSQIWDFSYEQYF
TRBD1	TRBV20-1	.	TRBJ1-2	TGCAGTGCTAAGGACAGGGTCTTGTTCACCTTC	CSAKDRVLFTF
.	TRBV23-1	.	TRBJ2-7	TGCGCCTCGGGACGGACCTACACCTACGAGCAGTACTTC	CASGRTYTYEQYF
.	TRBV9	.	TRBJ2-7	TGTGCCAGCAGCGTAACAGGCCTCTCCTACGAGCAGTACTTC	CASSVTGLSYEQYF
TRBD1	TRBV18	.	TRBJ1-1	TGTGCCAGCTCTCTACGGGACAGTTGGAACACTGAAGCTTTCTTT	CASSLRDSWNTEAFF
.	TRBV19	once	TRBJ1-2	TGTGCCAGTATCCCCCCGGGCAGGGTGAACTATGGCTACACCTTC	CASIPPGRVNYGYTF
.	TRBV7-9	.	TRBJ2-5	TGTGCCAGCAGCCCCAGCGCAGCGAGCGAGACCCAGTACTTC	CASSPSAASETQYF
TRBD1	TRBV5-1	.	TRBJ1-4	TGCGCCAGCAGCAGTACGACAGGGGAGGGAGAAAAACTGTTTTTT	CASSSTTGEGEKLFF
.	TRBV10-3	.	TRBJ1-1	TGTGCCATCAGTGAACAGGGAACTATCTCGAACACTGAAGCTTTCTTT	CAISEQGTISNTEAFF
.	TRBV7-9	.	TRBJ2-1	TGTGCCAGCAGTTACAGGGAATTAAGTTCCTACAATGAGCAGTTCTTC	CASSYRELSSYNEQFF
TRBD1	TRBV6-5	.	TRBJ1-1	TGTGCCAGCAGGAAACAGGGGGTGAACACTGAAGCTTTCTTT	CASRKQGVNTEAFF
TRBD1	TRBV19	.	TRBJ1-2	TGTGCCAGTCTGGGACAGTCCTATGGCTACACCTTC	CASLGQSYGYTF